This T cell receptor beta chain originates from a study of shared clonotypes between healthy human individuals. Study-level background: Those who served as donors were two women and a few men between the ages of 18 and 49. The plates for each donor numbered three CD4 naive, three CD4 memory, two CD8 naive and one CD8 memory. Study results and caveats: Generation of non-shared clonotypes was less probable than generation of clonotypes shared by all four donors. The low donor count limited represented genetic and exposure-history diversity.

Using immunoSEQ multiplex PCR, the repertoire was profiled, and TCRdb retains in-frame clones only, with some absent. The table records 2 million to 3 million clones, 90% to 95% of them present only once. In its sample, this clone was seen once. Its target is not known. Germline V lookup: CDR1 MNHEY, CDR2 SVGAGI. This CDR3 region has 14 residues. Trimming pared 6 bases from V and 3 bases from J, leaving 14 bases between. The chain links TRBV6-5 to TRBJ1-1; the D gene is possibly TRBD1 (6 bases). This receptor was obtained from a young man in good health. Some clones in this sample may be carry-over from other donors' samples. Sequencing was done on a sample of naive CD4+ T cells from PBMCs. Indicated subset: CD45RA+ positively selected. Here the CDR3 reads CASSRGRGDTEAFF. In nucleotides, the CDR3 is TGTGCCAGCAGCCGGGGGAGGGGGGACACTGAAGCTTTCTTT.